This entry features one T cell receptor (beta chain) sequence. The sample is drawn from a study of control samples from healthy donors and cancer patients. Sequencing used immunoSEQ multiplex PCR; TCRdb keeps in-frame clones, though not all of them. The table has roughly 80,000 clones, roughly 88% seen once; the top ten hold around 6%. This CDR3 is 14 amino acids long. In germline, CDR1 is SNHLY, CDR2 FYNNEI. Trimming cost V 5 bases and J 0 bases, with 10 bases left between them. The TCR originated in a woman in her fifties or sixties in good health. The sample comprised blood. The chain carries TRBV2 and TRBJ1-1, with no clear D. Here the CDR3 DNA reads TGTGCCAGCAGTCCCCGAGCTGTGAACACTGAAGCTTTCTTT. As protein: CASSPRAVNTEAFF.